The 11 T cell receptor beta chains given below trace back to one sample, sequenced in a study of T-cell reconstitution after alpha-beta-depleted transplantation in children. Researchers prepared the TCRbeta library using unique molecular identifiers, the study reports. TCRdb reprocessed the PCR reads via MiXCR and lists one record per CDR3 protein. Found here are approximately 85,000 distinct CDR3 sequences, about 14% of them singletons; the top ten hold about 18%. The starting material was PBMCs, mostly from graft donor cells, obtained 180 days after TCRalphabeta/CD19-depleted stem cell transplant. These TCRs come from a male patient between 2 and 15 years old who had a stem cell transplant for acute lymphoblastic leukemia, so the T cells may come from the graft donor.

The genes are TRBV20-1 and TRBJ1-1, with 12 bases identical to TRBD1. V lost 5 bases, J lost 4 bases, and 14 bases stayed unmatched. The CDR3 extends over 17 amino acids. From germline, CDR1 is DFQATT and CDR2 SNEGSKA (reference sequence). The CDR3 nucleotides are TGCAGTGCTCCTAAGATCCGGGACAGGGGGCTAGGCACTGAAGCTTTCTTT. It specifies CSAPKIRDRGLGTEAFF.

The chain uses TRBV5-1 and TRBJ2-2; D may be TRBD2 (6 bases). The CDR3 contains 15 residues. CDR1 and CDR2 (germline): SGHRS, YFSETQ. Trimming took 4 bases from V and 4 from J, leaving 14 bases between them. CDR3 sequence (DNA): TGCGCCAGCAGCATCGAGGAGGGCATCACCGGGGAGCTGTTTTTT. Its protein product is CASSIEEGITGELFF.

This clonotype was recorded at least ten times. The chain combines TRBV7-2 with TRBJ2-7; 15 bases line up with TRBD2. The CDR3 is 20 residues long. J gave up 3 bases and V 5 bases, and 17 bases lay outside the gene matches. The germline CDR1 and CDR2 sequences are SGHTA and FQGNSA. The CDR3 protein is CASSPSGTSGRPSRGYEQYF. The CDR3 nucleotides read TGTGCCAGCAGCCCGTCTGGGACTAGCGGGAGGCCGTCGCGTGGCTACGAGCAGTACTTC.

This clonotype was detected many times. V gene TRBV20-1 combines with J gene TRBJ2-7; D unclear. Trimming took 5 bases from V and 0 from J, leaving 11 bases between them. Germline V gene lookup returns CDR1 DFQATT and CDR2 SNEGSKA (reference sequence). This CDR3 is built from 13 residues. This CDR3 reads CSARFRFSYEQYF. DNA of the CDR3: TGCAGTGCTCGCTTCCGGTTCTCCTACGAGCAGTACTTC.

This clonotype was counted ten times or more. This chain joins TRBV7-6 and TRBJ2-3; no definite D call. Germline CDR1 is SGHVS and CDR2 is FNYEAQ. V was shortened by 0 bases and J by 1 base, with 8 bases between the two germline ends. This CDR3 is built from 15 residues. The CDR3 spells CASSLAWGGTDTQYF. Here the CDR3 DNA reads TGTGCCAGCAGCTTAGCTTGGGGTGGCACAGATACGCAGTATTTT.

A note on this clonotype: This sequence may be a read error, since a much larger clone differs from it by one base. This chain connects TRBV5-1 to TRBJ2-5; D call uncertain. V lost 4 bases and J lost 5, with 12 bases in between. The length of the CDR3 is 13 residues. Germline V CDR1 and CDR2: SGHRS, YFSETQ. In DNA, the CDR3 is TGCGCCAGCAGCCCTCGTCCACGGGAGACCCAGTACTTC. Its protein is CASSPRPRETQYF.

The sample holds many counts of this clonotype. The rearrangement uses TRBV5-1 and TRBJ1-1; 9 bases are a match to TRBD1. Germline V gene sequence: CDR1 SGHRS, CDR2 YFSETQ. The CDR3 length is 17 residues. Trimming at V came to 4 bases and at J to 3 bases, leaving 13 bases not matched to a gene. The CDR3 reads CASSPLDRDRADTEAFF. The CDR3 bases are TGCGCCAGCAGCCCATTAGACCGGGACAGGGCGGACACTGAAGCTTTCTTT.

This clonotype was detected a few times. This rearrangement joins TRBV7-2 to TRBJ2-3, with D perhaps matching TRBD1 (5 bases). V was cut by 3 bases and J by 6 bases, with 10 bases left in between. Germline V gene sequence: CDR1 SGHTA, CDR2 FQGNSA. CDR3 size: 13 residues. CDR3 in DNA: TGTGCCAGCAGCTTTCGCAGGGCGGATACGCAGTATTTT. Amino acid sequence: CASSFRRADTQYF.

The rearrangement uses TRBV7-8 and TRBJ2-5; D is unclear. The germline V gene encodes CDR1 SGHVS and CDR2 FQNEAQ. The CDR3 extends over 12 amino acids. Trimming took 5 bases from V and 7 from J, leaving 11 bases between them. This CDR3 is CASSPEYGTQYF. In DNA form, the CDR3 reads TGTGCCAGCAGCCCAGAGTATGGGACCCAGTACTTC. Variable domain in full (rest from reference TRBV7-8 and TRBJ2-5): GAGVSQSPRYKVAKRGQDVALRCDPISGHVSLFWYQQALGQGPEFLTYFQNEAQLDKSGLPSDRFFAERPEGSVSTLKIQRTQQEDSAVYLCASSPEYGTQYFGPGTRLLVL.

This clonotype was observed many times. V gene TRBV12-3 or TRBV12-4 combines with J gene TRBJ2-3, with 12 bases that match TRBD2. The CDR3 totals 17 residues. V lost 3 bases to trimming and J lost 2 bases; unmatched junction nucleotides: 6. CDR3 in DNA: TGTGCCAGCAGTTTTATCCGACTAGCGGGAGACACAGATACGCAGTATTTT. It translates to CASSFIRLAGDTDTQYF.

This clonotype was picked up a small number of times. The genes are TRBV7-9 and TRBJ1-1, with D tentatively TRBD1 (6 bases). Germline loops: CDR1 SEHNR, CDR2 FQNEAQ (reference sequence). The CDR3 has 12 amino acids. V was shortened by 9 bases and J by 1 base, with 9 bases between the two germline ends. CDR3 nucleotide sequence: TGTGCCAGTTTACAGGGGAACACTGAAGCTTTCTTT. Translated: CASLQGNTEAFF.